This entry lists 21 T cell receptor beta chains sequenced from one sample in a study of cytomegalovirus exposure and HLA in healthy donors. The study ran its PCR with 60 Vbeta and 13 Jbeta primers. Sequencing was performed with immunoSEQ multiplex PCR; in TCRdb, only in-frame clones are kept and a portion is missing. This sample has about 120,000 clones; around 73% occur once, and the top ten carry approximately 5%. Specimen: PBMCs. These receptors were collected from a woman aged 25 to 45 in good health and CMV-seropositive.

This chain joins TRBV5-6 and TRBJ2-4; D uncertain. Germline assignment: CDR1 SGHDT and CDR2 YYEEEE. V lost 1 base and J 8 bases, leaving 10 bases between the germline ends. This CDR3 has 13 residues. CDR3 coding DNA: TGTGCCAGCAGCTTGCGACCCGAGGACATTCAGTACTTC. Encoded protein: CASSLRPEDIQYF.

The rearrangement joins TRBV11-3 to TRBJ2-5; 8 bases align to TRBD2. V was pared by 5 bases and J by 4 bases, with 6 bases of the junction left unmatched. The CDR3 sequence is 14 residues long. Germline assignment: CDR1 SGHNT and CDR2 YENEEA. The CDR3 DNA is TGTGCCAGCAGCACCGCGGGAGGTGGAGAGACCCAGTACTTC. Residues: CASSTAGGGETQYF.

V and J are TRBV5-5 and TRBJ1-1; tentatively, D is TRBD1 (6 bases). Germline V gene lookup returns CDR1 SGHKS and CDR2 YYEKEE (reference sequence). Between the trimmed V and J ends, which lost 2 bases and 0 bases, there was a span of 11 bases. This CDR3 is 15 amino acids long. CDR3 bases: TGTGCCAGCAGCTTCCAGGACAGTCTGAACACTGAAGCTTTCTTT. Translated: CASSFQDSLNTEAFF.

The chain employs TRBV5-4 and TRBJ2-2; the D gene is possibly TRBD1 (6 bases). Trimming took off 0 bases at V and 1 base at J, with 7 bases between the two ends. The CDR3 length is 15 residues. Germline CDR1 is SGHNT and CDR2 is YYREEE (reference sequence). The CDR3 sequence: CASSLDRENTGELFF. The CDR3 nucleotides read TGTGCCAGCAGCTTGGACAGGGAGAACACCGGGGAGCTGTTTTTT.

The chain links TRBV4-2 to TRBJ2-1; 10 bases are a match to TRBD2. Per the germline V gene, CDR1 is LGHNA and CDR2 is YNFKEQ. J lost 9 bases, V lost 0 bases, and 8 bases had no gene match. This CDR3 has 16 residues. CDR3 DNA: TGTGCCAGCAGCCAAGATGGGAGCGGGAGGGCCGGTGAGCAGTTCTTC. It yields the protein CASSQDGSGRAGEQFF.

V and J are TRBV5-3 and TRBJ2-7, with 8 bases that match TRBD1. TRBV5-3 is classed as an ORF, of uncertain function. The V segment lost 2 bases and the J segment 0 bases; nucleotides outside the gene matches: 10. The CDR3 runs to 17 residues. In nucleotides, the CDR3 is TGTGCCAGAAGCTTCGAATTACCGGGACAGGCCTCCTACGAGCAGTACTTC. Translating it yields CARSFELPGQASYEQYF.

DNA of the CDR3: TGTGCCAGCAGCCAAGATTCATTGGATACGCAGTATTTT. As protein: CASSQDSLDTQYF. This chain uses TRBV14 with TRBJ2-3; unclear D gene. Trimming took 0 bases from V and 6 from J, leaving 7 bases between them. Germline CDR1 and CDR2: SGHDN and FVKESK. This CDR3 contains 13 residues.

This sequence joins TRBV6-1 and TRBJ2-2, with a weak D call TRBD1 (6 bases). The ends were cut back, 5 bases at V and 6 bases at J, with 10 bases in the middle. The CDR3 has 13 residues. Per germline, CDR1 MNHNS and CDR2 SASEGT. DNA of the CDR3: TGTGCCAGCAGTTTAAGGGGGTCCGGGGAGCTGTTTTTT. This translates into CASSLRGSGELFF.

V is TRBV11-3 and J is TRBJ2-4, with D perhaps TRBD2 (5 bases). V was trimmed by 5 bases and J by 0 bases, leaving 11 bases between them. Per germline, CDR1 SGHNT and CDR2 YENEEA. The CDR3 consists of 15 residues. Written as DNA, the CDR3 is TGTGCCAGCAGCGGGAGCACTCTAGCCAAAAACATTCAGTACTTC. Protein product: CASSGSTLAKNIQYF.

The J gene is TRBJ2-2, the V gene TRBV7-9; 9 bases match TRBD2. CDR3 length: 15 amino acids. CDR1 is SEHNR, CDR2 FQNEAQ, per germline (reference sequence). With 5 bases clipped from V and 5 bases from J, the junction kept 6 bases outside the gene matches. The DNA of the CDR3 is TGTGCCAGCAGCCCCAGCGGGAGGAAGACCGGGGAGCTGTTTTTT. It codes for CASSPSGRKTGELFF.

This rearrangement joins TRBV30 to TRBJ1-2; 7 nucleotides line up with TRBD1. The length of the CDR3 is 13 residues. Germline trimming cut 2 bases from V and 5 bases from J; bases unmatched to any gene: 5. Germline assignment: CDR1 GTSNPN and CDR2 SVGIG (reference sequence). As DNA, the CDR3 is TGTGCCTGGAGTTCGGACAGGCCATATGGCTACACCTTC. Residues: CAWSSDRPYGYTF.

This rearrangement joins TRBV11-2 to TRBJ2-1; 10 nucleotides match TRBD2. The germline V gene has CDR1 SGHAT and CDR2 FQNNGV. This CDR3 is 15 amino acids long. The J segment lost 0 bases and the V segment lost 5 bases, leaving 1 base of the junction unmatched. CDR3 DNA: TGTGCCAGCAGCCAGCGGGAGGGCTCCTACAATGAGCAGTTCTTC. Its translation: CASSQREGSYNEQFF.

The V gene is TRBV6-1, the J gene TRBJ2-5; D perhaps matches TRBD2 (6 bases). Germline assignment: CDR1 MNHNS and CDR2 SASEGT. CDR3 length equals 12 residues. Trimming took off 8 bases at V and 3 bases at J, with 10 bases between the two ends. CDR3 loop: CASGVAEETQYF. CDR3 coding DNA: TGTGCCAGCGGGGTAGCGGAAGAGACCCAGTACTTC.

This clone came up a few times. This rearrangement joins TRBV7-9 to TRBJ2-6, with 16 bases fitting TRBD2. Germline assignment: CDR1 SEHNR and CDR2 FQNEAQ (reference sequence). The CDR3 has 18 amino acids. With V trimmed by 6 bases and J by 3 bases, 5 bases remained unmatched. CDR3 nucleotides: TGTGCCAGCAGATGGGGACTAGCGGGGGGGCGTGGGGCCAACGTCCTGACTTTC. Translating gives CASRWGLAGGRGANVLTF.

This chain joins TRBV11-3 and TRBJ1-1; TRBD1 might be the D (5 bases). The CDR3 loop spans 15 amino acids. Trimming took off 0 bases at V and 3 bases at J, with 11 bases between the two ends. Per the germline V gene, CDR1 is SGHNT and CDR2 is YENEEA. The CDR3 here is CASSLDYRGYTEAFF. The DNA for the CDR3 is TGTGCCAGCAGCTTAGATTATAGGGGATACACTGAAGCTTTCTTT.

The CDR3 is CASSSQGGRAAREAFF. Here the CDR3 DNA reads TGTGCCAGTAGTTCCCAGGGGGGACGGGCGGCCCGGGAAGCTTTCTTT. V and J are TRBV19 and TRBJ1-1, with 7 nucleotides matching TRBD1. Germline values: CDR1 LNHDA, CDR2 SQIVND (reference sequence). J lost 8 bases, V lost 5 bases, and 17 bases had no gene match. The CDR3 sequence is 16 residues long.

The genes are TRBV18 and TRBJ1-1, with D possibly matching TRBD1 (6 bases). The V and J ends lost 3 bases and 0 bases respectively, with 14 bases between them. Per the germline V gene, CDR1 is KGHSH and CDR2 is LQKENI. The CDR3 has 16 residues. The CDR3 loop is CASSPPGHLMNTEAFF. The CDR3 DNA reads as TGTGCCAGCTCACCTCCGGGACACCTAATGAACACTGAAGCTTTCTTT.

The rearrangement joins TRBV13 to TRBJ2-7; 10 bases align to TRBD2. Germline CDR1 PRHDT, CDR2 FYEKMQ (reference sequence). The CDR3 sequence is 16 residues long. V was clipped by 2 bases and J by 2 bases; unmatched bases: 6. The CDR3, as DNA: TGTGCCAGCAGCTTACGGACTAGCGGAAGGGCCTACGAGCAGTACTTC. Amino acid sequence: CASSLRTSGRAYEQYF.

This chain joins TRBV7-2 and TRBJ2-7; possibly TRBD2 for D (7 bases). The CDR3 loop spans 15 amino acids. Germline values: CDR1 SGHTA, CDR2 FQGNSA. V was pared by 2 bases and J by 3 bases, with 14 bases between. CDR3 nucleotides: TGTGCCAGCAGCTTATCGGCGGGGGCGAGCTACGAGCAGTACTTC. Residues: CASSLSAGASYEQYF.

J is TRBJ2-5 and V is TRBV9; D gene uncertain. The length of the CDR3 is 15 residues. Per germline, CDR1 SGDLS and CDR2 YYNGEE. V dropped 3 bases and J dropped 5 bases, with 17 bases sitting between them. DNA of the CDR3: TGTGCCAGCAGCGGCAGTGGCCAGCTGAGGGAGACCCAGTACTTC. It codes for CASSGSGQLRETQYF.

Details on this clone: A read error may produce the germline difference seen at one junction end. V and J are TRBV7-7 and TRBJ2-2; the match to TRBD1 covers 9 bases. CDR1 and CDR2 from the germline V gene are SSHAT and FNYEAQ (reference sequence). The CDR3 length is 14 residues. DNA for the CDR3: TGTGCTAGCAGCGTCGGACAGGGGCCCGGGGAGCTGTTTTTT. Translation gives CASSVGQGPGELFF. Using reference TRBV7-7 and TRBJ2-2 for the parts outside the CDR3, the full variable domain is GAGVSQSPRYKVTKRGQDVTLRCDPISSHATLYWYQQALGQGPEFLTYFNYEAQPDKSGLPSDRFSAERPEGSISTLTIQRTEQRDSAMYRCASSVGQGPGELFFGEGSRLTVL.